The entry below gives a single T cell receptor beta chain sequence along with its context. Its antigen is unidentified. Germline CDR1 SEHNR, CDR2 FQNEAQ (reference sequence). This CDR3 spans 13 amino acids. Trimming removed 3 bases at V and 4 bases at J, with 7 bases between. The data originate from a study of cytotoxic CD8 clonotypes in ibrutinib-treated CLL. The planned depth of sequencing spanned 1 in 200,000 to 1 in 1 million T cells. Assay used: immunoSEQ multiplex PCR; TCRdb lists only in-frame clones, some missing. Among 190,000 or so clones, 72% were seen once, and the ten largest hold roughly 12%. Findings and caveats of the study: Few clonotypes were public, and these shrank or held steady under treatment.

This material consisted of PBMCs, taken after 24 months of ibrutinib treatment. The chain combines TRBV7-9 with TRBJ1-3; D not certain. The origin of this receptor is a human donor with chronic lymphocytic leukemia. CDR3 region: CASSFLPGNTIYF. The CDR3 region has the DNA TGTGCCAGCAGCTTTTTGCCCGGAAACACCATATATTTT.